Below, 8 T cell receptor beta chains from the same sample are listed, as sequenced in a study of CD8 T cells in Susac syndrome. Reverse transcription of roughly 0.5 to 1 ug RNA was performed with random hexamers. A single record per CDR3 protein comes from TCRdb applying MiXCR to the immunoSEQ multiplex PCR reads. In the table there are tens of thousands of distinct CDR3 sequences, roughly 94% of which are singletons. Sequences were obtained from CD8+ T cells from PBMCs. The receptors stem from a human donor with Susac syndrome.

The J gene is TRBJ2-1, the V gene TRBV7-2; a possible D gene is TRBD1 (6 bases). This CDR3 is built from 17 residues. The germline V gene has CDR1 SGHTA and CDR2 FQGNSA. V was clipped by 8 bases and J by 5 bases, with 25 bases between them. The CDR3 loop is CASLPWDNTINNNEQFF. The DNA of the CDR3 is TGTGCCAGCCTTCCCTGGGACAACACAATAAATAACAATGAGCAGTTCTTC.

J is TRBJ2-7 and V is TRBV20-1, with D perhaps matching TRBD2 (6 bases). The germline CDR1 and CDR2 sequences are DFQATT and SNEGSKA (reference sequence). V lost 3 bases, J lost 1 base, and 16 bases lay in between. The CDR3 loop spans 15 amino acids. CDR3 residues: CSARSVAGISYEQYF. CDR3 DNA sequence: TGCAGTGCTAGGTCCGTGGCGGGAATTTCCTACGAGCAGTACTTC.

Only one count was recorded for this clonotype. The chain recombines TRBV29-1 with TRBJ1-2; no clear D gene. Germline CDR1 and CDR2: SQVTM and ANQGSEA. This CDR3 contains 15 residues. V lost 4 bases and J lost 1, with 16 bases in between. Here the CDR3 reads CSVGGLSDINYGYTF. The CDR3 DNA follows: TGCAGCGTTGGAGGTCTTTCCGATATTAACTATGGCTACACCTTC.

In this sample, this clonotype turned up once. The chain recombines TRBV19 with TRBJ1-5; perhaps TRBD1 as D (5 bases). The CDR3 length is 16 residues. Trimming pared 4 bases from V and 4 bases from J, leaving 17 bases between. Germline CDR1 LNHDA, CDR2 SQIVND (reference sequence). The CDR3 DNA reads as TGTGCCAGTAGTACCGGGACTGGGGCCCTTAATCAGCCCCAGCATTTT. It specifies CASSTGTGALNQPQHF.

The rearrangement uses TRBV2 and TRBJ1-5; D is ambiguous. CDR1 is SNHLY and CDR2 is FYNNEI in the germline V gene. The CDR3 sequence is 14 residues long. Trimming removed 1 base at V and 4 bases at J, with 8 bases between. CDR3 amino acids: CASSEGWENQPQHF. In nucleotides, the CDR3 is TGTGCCAGCAGTGAAGGGTGGGAAAATCAGCCCCAGCATTTT.

The chain has TRBV7-4 and TRBJ1-4, with 7 positions matching TRBD1. V lost 8 bases and J lost 0; bases outside the gene matches: 3. Germline V gene sequence: CDR1 SGHVT, CDR2 SQSDAQ. This CDR3 region has 14 residues. Written as DNA, the CDR3 is TGTGCCAGCGAAGGGGGCGCAACTAATGAAAAACTGTTTTTT. Translating it yields CASEGGATNEKLFF. Full variable domain (remainder filled in from reference TRBV7-4 and TRBJ1-4): GAGVSQSPRYKVAKRGRDVALRCDSISGHVTLYWYRQTLGQGSEVLTYSQSDAQRDKSGRPSGRFSAERPERSVSTLKIQRTEQGDSAVYLCASEGGATNEKLFFGSGTQLSVL.

The gene calls are TRBV20-1 and TRBJ2-1; D is unclear. CDR1 and CDR2 from the germline V gene are DFQATT and SNEGSKA (reference sequence). CDR3 length equals 14 residues. Trimming cost V 4 bases and J 0 bases, with 10 bases left between them. DNA of the CDR3: TGCAGTGCTACCGGCATTGACTCCTACAATGAGCAGTTCTTC. Its translation is CSATGIDSYNEQFF.

The genes are TRBV4-2 and TRBJ2-1; TRBD2 might be the D (5 bases). V lost 2 bases, J lost 0 bases, and 8 bases lay in between. CDR1 and CDR2 from the germline V gene are LGHNA and YNFKEQ. The CDR3 contains 15 residues. Here the CDR3 reads CASSQLEGSYNEQFF. CDR3 coding DNA: TGTGCCAGCAGCCAATTAGAGGGCTCCTACAATGAGCAGTTCTTC.